This TCR beta chain was found in a study of cytomegalovirus exposure and HLA in healthy donors. Study-wide results and limits: Confirmation in vitro established that three CMV-associated chains were specific for CMV antigens. Per published reports, the classifier diagnosed cytomegalovirus status with high specificity and sensitivity.

Details on this clone: The antigen remains unidentified.

Sequencing used immunoSEQ multiplex PCR; TCRdb keeps in-frame clones, though not all of them. The sample lists approximately 58,000 clones; roughly 94% were seen once. V was cut by 1 base and J by 4 bases, with 15 bases left in between. Germline V gene sequence: CDR1 SGHNT, CDR2 YYREEE (reference sequence). The CDR3 runs to 15 residues. The clonotype comes from a woman aged 18-29 years in good health and CMV-seropositive. The specimen sequenced was PBMCs. This sequence joins TRBV5-4 and TRBJ2-7, with D tentatively TRBD1 (6 bases). CDR3: CASSLRGTTGYEQYF. For the CDR3, the DNA is TGTGCCAGCAGCTTGAGGGGGACGACCGGGTACGAGCAGTACTTC.